The 15 T cell receptor beta chains below were found in one sample sequenced in a study of molecular identifiers for immune sequencing clone quantification. TCRdb itself ran the PCR reads through MiXCR, one entry per CDR3 protein. The sample yields 460,000 or so distinct CDR3 sequences, about 25% seen once. Sequencing input: naive CD8+ T cells from blood, with Jurkat cell RNA spiked in. Stated subset: FACS-sorted CD8+CD4-CCR7+CD45RA+ naive T cells. The receptor set was obtained from a human donor in good health. Some libraries in this study had Jurkat cell RNA spiked in.

As regards this clonotype: Germline and junction disagree at one end, which may indicate a read error. This chain joins TRBV27 and TRBJ1-5, with 8 bases lining up with TRBD1. This CDR3 is 16 amino acids long. Germline V gene sequence: CDR1 MNHEY, CDR2 SMNVEV (reference sequence). The CDR3 bases are TGTGCCAGCAGTTTCATGACAGGGGTGGGCAATCAGCCCCAGCACTTT. This gives the protein CASSFMTGVGNQPQHF.

This clonotype has ten or more counts. V usage is TRBV6-2 or TRBV6-3 and J usage is TRBJ2-3; no firm D call. Germline loops: CDR1 MNHEY, CDR2 SVGEGT. V was shortened by 11 bases and J by 1 base, with 10 bases between the two germline ends. The CDR3 contains 12 residues. CDR3 sequence: CASSEGTDTQYF. The CDR3 bases are TGTGCCTCGTCAGAGGGCACAGATACGCAGTATTTT.

This clonotype was counted a few times. The CDR3 DNA sequence: TGCAGCGTTGGGTCAGGGAATTCTAACTATGGCTACACCTTC. Amino acids: CSVGSGNSNYGYTF. V usage is TRBV29-1 and J usage is TRBJ1-2; tentatively, D is TRBD1 (5 bases). The CDR3 runs 14 residues. Trimming cost V 4 bases and J 0 bases, with 12 bases left between them. Looked up from germline, CDR1 is SQVTM and CDR2 is ANQGSEA.

In its sample, this clonotype was seen a few times. V is TRBV9 and J is TRBJ2-1; 9 positions match TRBD2. The CDR3 runs to 16 residues. Germline V gene data show CDR1 as SGDLS and CDR2 as YYNGEE. The V segment lost 3 bases and the J segment 0 bases; nucleotides outside the gene matches: 4. The CDR3 loop is CASSADSGSSYNEQFF. CDR3 bases: TGTGCCAGCAGCGCCGATAGCGGGAGCTCCTACAATGAGCAGTTCTTC.

This chain uses TRBV6-5 with TRBJ2-2; D unclear. The V and J ends lost 2 bases and 4 bases respectively, with 20 bases between them. Germline V CDR1 and CDR2: MNHEY, SVGAGI. This CDR3 is built from 18 residues. The CDR3 DNA sequence: TGTGCCAGCAGTTACGGCCCGCTGTTGGACGCGAGCACCGGGGAGCTGTTTTTT. Translation gives CASSYGPLLDASTGELFF.

V and J are TRBV4-1 and TRBJ2-7, with D perhaps TRBD1 (9 bases). Per the germline V gene, CDR1 is MGHRA and CDR2 is YSYEKL. CDR3 length: 18 amino acids. V was pared by 1 base and J by 5 bases, with 24 bases between. This chain's CDR3 is CASSQGGLAGQGSNEQYF. DNA for the CDR3: TGCGCCAGCAGCCAAGGGGGGTTAGCGGGACAGGGATCCAACGAGCAGTACTTC.

This clonotype occurred a few times. V usage is TRBV6-2 or TRBV6-3 and J usage is TRBJ2-7; possible D gene TRBD2, 5 bases. Germline CDR1 reads MNHEY; CDR2 reads SVGEGT. This CDR3 is built from 15 residues. V shed 0 bases and J shed 4 bases, with 13 bases lying between them. The CDR3 DNA sequence: TGTGCCAGCAGTTACTCATCGGGGTCAAATTACGAGCAGTACTTC. It yields the protein CASSYSSGSNYEQYF.

Of note for this clonotype: A clone one base away is much larger, so this may be a read error. This sequence joins TRBV16 and TRBJ2-5; no clear D gene. Germline values: CDR1 KGHSY, CDR2 FQNENV. The length of the CDR3 is 14 residues. CDR3 region: CASSQSAYQEPQYF. CDR3 DNA: TGTGCCAGCAGCCAATCTGCTTACCAAGAGCCCCAGTACTTC.

V and J are TRBV2 and TRBJ1-1, with D maybe TRBD1 (5 bases). Trimming shortened V by 3 bases and J by 4 bases, and 18 bases separated the two germline ends. This CDR3 is 16 amino acids long. CDR1 SNHLY and CDR2 FYNNEI come from the germline V gene. The CDR3 coding sequence is TGTGCCAGCAGTGAGGGCGGGGCCAGGTCGGGCACTGAAGCTTTCTTT. It is translated as CASSEGGARSGTEAFF. The whole variable domain, remainder taken from reference TRBV2 and TRBJ1-1, is EPEVTQTPSHQVTQMGQEVILRCVPISNHLYFYWYRQILGQKVEFLVSFYNNEISEKSEIFDDQFSVERPDGSNFTLKIRSTKLEDSAMYFCASSEGGARSGTEAFFGQGTRLTVV.

In its sample, this clonotype was seen a few times. The genes are TRBV7-9 and TRBJ2-7; 8 positions agree with TRBD1. The J call is in doubt because the DNA end fits TRBJ2-1 better. Germline assignment: CDR1 SEHNR and CDR2 FQNEAQ (reference sequence). CDR3 length equals 15 residues. The CDR3 DNA reads TGTGCCAGCAGCTTAGAGACAGGGGTGATATGCGAGCAGTTCTTC. It yields the protein CASSLETGVICEQFF.

This clonotype was seen only a few times. This chain links TRBV3-1 with TRBJ2-5; D ambiguous. The CDR3 runs to 15 residues. The V gene's germline CDR1 is LGHDT and CDR2 YNNKEL (reference sequence). V lost 0 bases, J lost 5 bases, and 13 bases lay in between. This chain's CDR3 is CASSQDSGLGETQYF. The CDR3 DNA reads TGTGCCAGCAGCCAAGATTCCGGGTTGGGGGAGACCCAGTACTTC.

This clonotype came up once. A much bigger clone sits one base away, suggesting this may be a read error. V usage is TRBV6-5 and J usage is TRBJ2-5, with TRBD1 identical over 7 bases. The J segment lost 7 bases and the V segment lost 10 bases, leaving 6 bases of the junction unmatched. Germline CDR1 reads MNHEY; CDR2 reads SVGAGI. CDR3 length equals 11 residues. CDR3 residues: CATGTAGTQYF. CDR3 coding DNA: TGTGCCACCGGGACAGCCGGGACCCAGTACTTC.

This clonotype has ten or more counts. The rearrangement links TRBV28 to TRBJ2-5, with 12 positions matching TRBD1. CDR1 is MDHEN and CDR2 is SYDVKM in the germline V gene. The trim removed 5 bases at V and 3 bases at J, leaving 4 bases unmatched. This CDR3 is 15 amino acids long. The CDR3 DNA is TGTGCCAGCAGTCCCGGGACAGGGGGCAAAGAGACCCAGTACTTC. Protein product: CASSPGTGGKETQYF.

Points on this clonotype: One end of the junction is discordant with germline, which a read error may explain. J is TRBJ2-7 and V is TRBV5-6, with a possible D match to TRBD1 (5 bases). This CDR3 spans 16 amino acids. In germline, CDR1 is SGHDT, CDR2 YYEEEE. The CDR3 is CASRLAIGDRTYEQCF. The DNA of the CDR3 is TGTGCCAGCCGCTTGGCTATAGGAGACAGAACCTACGAGCAGTGCTTC.

A note on this clonotype: This may be a read error: a much more frequent sequence differs by one nucleotide. For the CDR3, the DNA is TGTGCCAGCAGCGACACTAGCGCGTCCTCAGATACGCAGTGTTTT. This encodes CASSDTSASSDTQCF. The chain couples TRBV7-6 to TRBJ2-3, with TRBD2 matching 7 bases. This CDR3 spans 15 amino acids. The V gene's germline CDR1 is SGHVS and CDR2 FNYEAQ.